The T cell receptor beta chain described here comes from a study of blood T cell repertoires in COVID-19. Study-level information: The cDNA or gDNA used as material had been derived from T cells, B-cell-depleted T cells, or PBMCs.

The Seattle site enrolled patients during active infection and followed them longitudinally. The CDR3 totals 17 residues. Germline V CDR1 and CDR2: LNHDA, SQIVND (reference sequence). The V gene end was trimmed by 7 bases and the J gene end by 0 bases; junction bases not matched to a gene: 8. This table comes from immunoSEQ multiplex PCR, and its TCRdb copy is limited to in-frame clones, with some not included. Of roughly 160,000 clones in the sample, around 84% were seen once. The gene calls are TRBV19 and TRBJ2-6, with 8 positions matching TRBD1. Sequenced input: peripheral blood. The receptor was isolated from a man in his sixties with COVID-19, enrolled during active disease. The CDR3 DNA reads as TGTGCCAGTATGTCAGGGGGCGCCCTCTCTGGGGCCAACGTCCTGACTTTC. This encodes CASMSGGALSGANVLTF.